Detailed here is one T cell receptor beta chain. Its antigen is still unknown. The treatment was: around 19 received Ad26.COV2.S at low or high dose, single or two shots; a few received placebo; per-sample allocation not given. The samples were gathered on day 63 after the first injection of vaccine or placebo. An Ad26 vector that expressed Wuhan-strain SARS-CoV-2 spike constituted the vaccine. The record originates from a study of Ad26.COV2.S vaccination and SARS-CoV-2 variants. Overall study context: Ad26.COV2.S, an intramuscular injection, was given once or twice 56 days apart.

Trimming took 3 bases from V and 4 from J, leaving 6 bases between them. CDR1 and CDR2 from the germline V gene are SEHNR and FQNEAQ (reference sequence). CDR3 size: 12 residues. Profiled with immunoSEQ multiplex PCR; TCRdb holds only in-frame clones, not every one. The table lists about 400,000 clones, 70% to 90% of them singletons. Study-level results: Spike-specific TCR breadth in vaccine recipients exceeded that seen in placebo recipients.

Sequencing used peripheral blood, obtained in a trial of Ad26.COV2.S vaccine versus placebo. The receptor's source is a person between 18 and 59 years old who received the Ad26.COV2.S COVID-19 vaccine or a placebo. V is TRBV7-9 and J is TRBJ1-2; D unresolved. The CDR3 sequence is CASSLEGYGYTF. Written as DNA, the CDR3 is TGTGCCAGCAGCTTGGAGGGCTATGGCTACACCTTC. The complete variable domain, with remaining parts taken from reference TRBV7-9 and TRBJ1-2, reads DTGVSQNPRHKITKRGQNVTFRCDPISEHNRLYWYRQTLGQGPEFLTYFQNEAQLEKSRLLSDRFSAERPKGSFSTLEIQRTEQGDSAMYLCASSLEGYGYTFGSGTRLTVV.